This TCR beta chain is drawn from a study of shared clonotypes between healthy human individuals. Germline values: CDR1 SQVTM, CDR2 ANQGSEA. The germline V and J ends were trimmed by 4 bases and 0 bases, with 9 bases remaining between them. The CDR3 length is 14 residues. Some 32,000 T cell genomes, or approximately 190 ng DNA, went into the sorted-subset replicate PCRs. Profiled with immunoSEQ multiplex PCR; TCRdb holds only in-frame clones, not every one. The table shows 600,000 to 700,000 clones, with about 80% occurring only once. The sample holds a few counts of this clone. The sequencing input was memory CD4+ T cells sorted from blood. Subset reported: CD45RA-negative fraction. V usage is TRBV29-1 and J usage is TRBJ2-2, with D possibly TRBD2 on 6 matching bases. The clonotype originates from a woman in her twenties or thirties in good health. The CDR3 DNA sequence: TGCAGCGTTGTTCCTAGCGCGAACACCGGGGAGCTGTTTTTT. Amino acids: CSVVPSANTGELFF.